The source of this T cell receptor (beta chain) is a study of OX40 agonist ivuxolimab in advanced cancers. Study-wide background: A diagnosis of hepatocellular carcinoma, melanoma, renal cell or head and neck cancer was present in dose-escalation patients. Study outcomes and limitations: Individuals who were partial responders at 0.1-3.0 mg/kg had clonal expansion that ranked among the lowest.

Patients were ruled out by autoimmune disease history or systemic immunosuppression. With respect to this clone: As yet, its antigen is unknown.

Using immunoSEQ multiplex PCR, the repertoire was profiled, and TCRdb retains in-frame clones only, with some absent. The sample lists tens of thousands of clones; 70% to 85% were seen once. The origin of this receptor is an adult with an advanced solid tumor such as melanoma, head and neck, liver or kidney cancer. The specimen was CD4+ or CD8+ T cells sorted from blood, collected in a trial of the OX40 agonist ivuxolimab.

The CDR3: CAISEPDLASTEQFF. For the CDR3, the DNA is TGTGCCATCAGTGAGCCGGACTTAGCCTCCACGGAGCAGTTCTTC. V is TRBV10-3 and J is TRBJ2-1, with a possible D match to TRBD2 (5 bases). Trimming took 2 bases from V and 10 from J, leaving 18 bases between them. The germline CDR1 and CDR2 sequences are ENHRY and SYGVKD. CDR3 length: 15 residues.